These 32 T cell receptor beta chains share one sample of origin, sequenced in a study of shared clonotypes between healthy human individuals. Repertoires were generated with immunoSEQ multiplex PCR, while TCRdb's copy carries only in-frame clones and drops some. The repertoire consists of 550,000 to 600,000 clones, with around three quarters occurring once and the leading ten covering about 12%. Sequenced input: PBMCs. The origin of the receptors is a woman in her thirties or forties in good health. Some clones in this sample may be carry-over from other donors' samples.

On this clone: A far larger clone lies a single base away; this is likely a read error. At the DNA level, this CDR3 is encoded by other sequences in the same sample as well. The chain couples TRBV4-3 to TRBJ2-5, with TRBD1 identical over 8 bases. Unmatched junction bases numbered 11, after V lost 0 bases and J lost 8 bases. Germline values: CDR1 LGHNA, CDR2 YSLEER. This CDR3 region has 16 residues. The CDR3 coding sequence is TGCGCCAGCAGCCAAGAAGCCGGGACAGGCGGTGAAACCCAGTACTTC. It is translated as CASSQEAGTGGETQYF.

The chain couples TRBV7-9 to TRBJ2-7; 8 bases fit TRBD2. The CDR3 runs 14 residues. The V gene's germline CDR1 is SEHNR and CDR2 FQNEAQ (reference sequence). Losses at the gene ends were 6 bases for V and 5 bases for J; bases not matched to a gene: 9. The CDR3 DNA sequence: TGTGCCAGCAGTTCCGGGACTAGTCCCAACGAGCAGTACTTC. Amino acids: CASSSGTSPNEQYF.

This clone was recorded many times. This rearrangement joins TRBV7-2 to TRBJ2-2; the D gene is possibly TRBD1 (7 bases). The V end was cut by 4 bases, the J end by 5 bases, with 14 bases between. The CDR3 has 15 residues. Germline assignment: CDR1 SGHTA and CDR2 FQGNSA. CDR3 bases: TGTGCCAGCAGCTCGCGGGACAGCTTGACCGGGGAGCTGTTTTTT. This sequence encodes CASSSRDSLTGELFF.

The chain uses TRBV19 and TRBJ1-1, with TRBD1 as a possible D gene (6 bases). The germline V and J ends were trimmed by 11 bases and 1 base, with 11 bases remaining between them. CDR1 is LNHDA and CDR2 is SQIVND in the germline V gene (reference sequence). The CDR3 has 12 residues. In nucleotides, the CDR3 is TGTGCCGCGAAGGGGGGGAACACTGAAGCTTTCTTT. Amino acid sequence: CAAKGGNTEAFF.

CDR3 bases: TGCGCCAGCAGCTCCGGACTAGCGGGCAACAATGAGCAGTTCTTC. It yields the protein CASSSGLAGNNEQFF. This sequence joins TRBV5-1 and TRBJ2-1, with TRBD2 matching over 11 bases. Germline V gene data show CDR1 as SGHRS and CDR2 as YFSETQ. The CDR3 loop spans 15 amino acids. The V gene end was trimmed by 3 bases and the J gene end by 5 bases; junction bases not matched to a gene: 4.

The chain recombines TRBV19 with TRBJ2-1; D might be TRBD1 or TRBD2, each matching 5 bases. The CDR3 runs 13 residues. Trimming shortened V by 4 bases and J by 9 bases, and 13 bases separated the two germline ends. Germline loops: CDR1 LNHDA, CDR2 SQIVND (reference sequence). This CDR3 reads CASSRERQTEQFF. In DNA form, the CDR3 reads TGTGCCAGTAGTAGGGAGAGACAGACTGAGCAGTTCTTC.

The V and J genes are TRBV2 and TRBJ2-7; D may correspond to TRBD1 or TRBD2 (5 bases each). With 8 bases removed from V and 4 bases from J, the gap between germline ends came to 12 bases. The CDR3 has 12 amino acids. Per the germline V gene, CDR1 is SNHLY and CDR2 is FYNNEI. This chain's CDR3 is CASRDLQYEQYF. The DNA for the CDR3 is TGTGCCAGCCGGGACCTCCAATACGAGCAGTACTTC.

On this clone itself: This likely stems from a read error, as it lies one base from a far larger clone. The CDR3 spells CASSLYREMDTKYF. CDR3 DNA: TGTGCCAGCAGCTTATACCGGGAGATGGATACGAAGTATTTT. The chain employs TRBV11-2 and TRBJ2-3, with a weak D call TRBD2 (6 bases). The CDR3 spans 14 residues. Germline assignment: CDR1 SGHAT and CDR2 FQNNGV.

This chain connects TRBV5-1 to TRBJ2-1; 9 positions agree with TRBD2. From germline, CDR1 is SGHRS and CDR2 YFSETQ. V was clipped by 5 bases and J by 1 base; unmatched bases: 1. This CDR3 spans 14 amino acids. This CDR3 reads CASRGLASYNEQFF. The CDR3 DNA follows: TGCGCCAGCAGGGGACTAGCTTCCTACAATGAGCAGTTCTTC.

V and J are TRBV27 and TRBJ1-2; the match to TRBD1 covers 9 bases. In germline, CDR1 is MNHEY, CDR2 SMNVEV (reference sequence). With 8 bases clipped from V and 2 bases from J, the junction kept 6 bases outside the gene matches. The CDR3 length is 14 residues. CDR3: CASGTGTGNYGYTF. The CDR3 nucleotides read TGTGCCAGCGGAACCGGGACAGGGAACTATGGCTACACCTTC.

This chain joins TRBV2 and TRBJ2-3; D uncertain. The CDR3 is made up of 11 amino acids. Germline lookup yields CDR1 SNHLY and CDR2 FYNNEI. V dropped 5 bases and J dropped 4 bases, with 4 bases sitting between them. The CDR3 sequence: CASSLADTQYF. The CDR3 DNA sequence: TGTGCCAGCAGTCTAGCAGATACGCAGTATTTT.

The rearrangement uses TRBV19 and TRBJ1-3, with D unclear. V lost 7 bases to trimming and J lost 0 bases, with 10 bases between them. CDR1 is LNHDA, CDR2 SQIVND, per germline (reference sequence). The CDR3 has 14 residues. DNA for the CDR3: TGTGCCAGTAAGGGTCGGTTCTCTGGAAACACCATATATTTT. Protein product: CASKGRFSGNTIYF.

The chain is built from TRBV29-1 and TRBJ2-2, with D perhaps TRBD1 or TRBD2 (5 bases each). The CDR3 contains 17 residues. CDR1 and CDR2 (germline): SQVTM, ANQGSEA. The CDR3 DNA sequence: TGCACCAACCCTGGGGACGGATACTCTACGAACACCGGGGAGCTGTTTTTT. Encoded protein: CTNPGDGYSTNTGELFF.

The CDR3 nucleotides are TGTGCCAGCAGTTTATCGGGCAGCAGCTCCTACAATGAGCAGTTCTTC. It specifies CASSLSGSSSYNEQFF. V and J are TRBV27 and TRBJ2-1; D is ambiguous. Germline V gene lookup returns CDR1 MNHEY and CDR2 SMNVEV (reference sequence). The germline V and J ends were trimmed by 0 bases and 0 bases, with 9 bases remaining between them. The CDR3 has 16 residues.

This sequence joins TRBV5-6 and TRBJ1-2; 8 bases fit TRBD1. The germline V gene encodes CDR1 SGHDT and CDR2 YYEEEE. Trimming took 0 bases from V and 7 from J; bases not matched to a gene: 5. This CDR3 is 14 amino acids long. Here the CDR3 reads CASSLVGRGLGYTF. CDR3 nucleotides: TGTGCCAGCAGCTTGGTAGGCAGGGGGCTTGGCTACACCTTC.

The chain has TRBV7-6 and TRBJ2-5; TRBD2 matches at 16 bases. The ends lost 3 bases at V and 6 bases at J; junction bases unmatched: 4. The CDR3 contains 16 residues. Germline CDR1 and CDR2: SGHVS and FNYEAQ. The CDR3, as DNA: TGTGCCAGCAGCTTGGGACTAGCGGGAGGGCCTAAGACCCAGTACTTC. It is translated as CASSLGLAGGPKTQYF.

Comment on this clone: A read error may explain this, as a much larger clone is one base away. The sample contains more than one DNA sequence encoding this CDR3. The chain recombines TRBV5-4 with TRBJ2-5; possibly TRBD1 or TRBD2 for D (5 bases each). The germline V gene encodes CDR1 SGHNT and CDR2 YYREEE (reference sequence). The CDR3 extends over 14 amino acids. V dropped 4 bases and J dropped 4 bases, with 14 bases sitting between them. In DNA form, the CDR3 reads TGTGCCAGCAGCGGGGGAACCAGCAGAGAGACCCAGTACTTC. Its protein is CASSGGTSRETQYF.

For this clone: Being one base from a much bigger clone, this may be a read error. Other DNA sequences within the sample encode an identical CDR3. V gene TRBV27 combines with J gene TRBJ1-2; 9 bases match TRBD1. V was pared by 6 bases and J by 8 bases, with 10 bases of the junction left unmatched. Germline-derived CDR1 and CDR2 are MNHEY and SMNVEV (reference sequence). This CDR3 region has 14 residues. The CDR3 coding sequence is TGTGCCAGCAGCCTGGGACAGGGAGTGGGGGGCTACACCTTC. Protein: CASSLGQGVGGYTF.

V is TRBV6-5 and J is TRBJ2-7; D not certain. Trimming cost V 4 bases and J 5 bases, with 18 bases left between them. CDR3 size: 15 residues. CDR1 is MNHEY and CDR2 is SVGAGI in the germline V gene. The CDR3 here is CASSSLKVFWHEQYF. CDR3 DNA sequence: TGTGCCAGCAGTTCCCTTAAGGTGTTCTGGCACGAGCAGTACTTC.

The chain carries TRBV27 and TRBJ2-3; no definite D call. Trimming took off 6 bases at V and 1 base at J, with 11 bases between the two ends. The V gene's germline CDR1 is MNHEY and CDR2 SMNVEV (reference sequence). The CDR3 extends over 14 amino acids. Written as DNA, the CDR3 is TGTGCCAGCAGCATCTTTCGGGGCACAGATACGCAGTATTTT. It codes for CASSIFRGTDTQYF.

This clone occurred a few times. The genes are TRBV29-1 and TRBJ2-7; 10 nucleotides align to TRBD1. The CDR3 contains 14 residues. In germline, CDR1 is SQVTM, CDR2 ANQGSEA. Germline trimming cut 4 bases from V and 3 bases from J; bases unmatched to any gene: 6. The CDR3, as DNA: TGCAGCGTTGTAACGGACAGGGGGTTCTACGAGCAGTACTTC. Encoded protein: CSVVTDRGFYEQYF.

The chain combines TRBV11-3 with TRBJ2-7; 10 bases fit TRBD2. Trimming took 7 bases from V and 3 from J; bases not matched to a gene: 15. CDR1 is SGHNT, CDR2 YENEEA, per germline. The CDR3 sequence is 17 residues long. The CDR3 nucleotides are TGTGCCAGCAACGATACCCCCCCCGGGACTAGCGTCTACGAGCAGTACTTC. Amino acid sequence: CASNDTPPGTSVYEQYF.

The chain uses TRBV7-9 and TRBJ2-2; 8 bases agree with TRBD2. V trimming: 5 bases; J trimming: 7 bases; junction bases outside the gene matches: 12. The CDR3 has 16 residues. CDR1 is SEHNR, CDR2 FQNEAQ, per germline (reference sequence). CDR3 protein: CASSPPLAGGIGELFF. DNA of the CDR3: TGTGCCAGCAGCCCTCCCCTTGCGGGAGGCATCGGGGAGCTGTTTTTT.

V usage is TRBV7-8 and J usage is TRBJ2-1; D may be TRBD2 (6 bases). This CDR3 has 13 residues. V dropped 6 bases and J dropped 5 bases, with 11 bases sitting between them. The germline CDR1 and CDR2 sequences are SGHVS and FQNEAQ. The DNA of the CDR3 is TGTGCCAGCAGTCTGGGGACTCACAATGAGCAGTTCTTC. The encoded protein is CASSLGTHNEQFF.

The chain is built from TRBV2 and TRBJ2-1; 9 nucleotides align to TRBD2. V shed 5 bases and J 8 bases; nucleotides not matched to a gene: 13. The CDR3 runs to 16 residues. Germline V CDR1 and CDR2: SNHLY, FYNNEI. In DNA form, the CDR3 reads TGTGCCAGCAGTCCTATCCCTAGCGGGATCCTAGATGAGCAGTTCTTC. Its protein product is CASSPIPSGILDEQFF.

About this clone: The sample holds other DNA sequences that translate to the same CDR3. The V and J genes are TRBV18 and TRBJ2-6; D uncertain. Germline V gene sequence: CDR1 KGHSH, CDR2 LQKENI. The CDR3 loop spans 15 amino acids. V was trimmed by 3 bases and J by 0 bases, leaving 6 bases between them. The CDR3 DNA reads TGTGCCAGCTCACCTACCCCCTCTGGGGCCAACGTCCTGACTTTC. Amino acids: CASSPTPSGANVLTF.

This clone was seen more than once but under ten times. The J gene is TRBJ1-5, the V gene TRBV6-1; TRBD1 aligns across 7 bases. The V gene's germline CDR1 is MNHNS and CDR2 SASEGT. The CDR3 sequence is 12 residues long. The CDR3 sequence: CAAGQDYQPQHF. The CDR3 DNA is TGTGCTGCAGGACAGGATTATCAGCCCCAGCATTTT.

This clone appeared a few times. The rearrangement uses TRBV4-2 and TRBJ1-4; possibly TRBD1 for D (5 bases). V was shortened by 4 bases and J by 7 bases, with 13 bases between the two germline ends. Germline CDR1 LGHNA, CDR2 YNFKEQ. The CDR3 length is 14 residues. The CDR3 nucleotides read TGTGCCAGCAGCCTTCAGGGCCCCAGTGAAAAACTGTTTTTT. Translation: CASSLQGPSEKLFF.

The CDR3 spells CASSGSGEFYEQYF. For the CDR3, the DNA is TGCGCCAGCAGCGGTAGCGGGGAATTCTACGAGCAGTACTTC. The rearrangement joins TRBV5-1 to TRBJ2-7; 8 nucleotides match TRBD2. With V trimmed by 4 bases and J by 3 bases, 6 bases remained unmatched. This CDR3 is 14 amino acids long. Per germline, CDR1 SGHRS and CDR2 YFSETQ.

This chain connects TRBV6-1 to TRBJ1-2, with D tentatively TRBD1 (5 bases). Trimming shortened V by 3 bases and J by 4 bases, and 15 bases separated the two germline ends. This CDR3 has 15 residues. Germline-derived CDR1 and CDR2 are MNHNS and SASEGT. The CDR3, as DNA: TGTGCCAGCAGTGAGAATTTGGGGGTGGGCTATGGCTACACCTTC. The encoded protein is CASSENLGVGYGYTF.

The chain has TRBV7-9 and TRBJ1-1; D may be TRBD1 (6 bases). Trimming removed 5 bases at V and 4 bases at J, with 14 bases between. Germline CDR1 and CDR2: SEHNR and FQNEAQ (reference sequence). The CDR3 covers 14 residues. The CDR3 reads CASSEPTGSTEAFF. Here the CDR3 DNA reads TGTGCCAGCAGCGAACCGACAGGCAGCACTGAAGCTTTCTTT.

The J gene is TRBJ1-5, the V gene TRBV15; unclear D gene. Germline CDR1 is LNHNV and CDR2 is YYDKDF (reference sequence). There are 17 residues in the CDR3. Trimming removed 0 bases at V and 4 bases at J, with 16 bases between. DNA for the CDR3: TGTGCCACCAGCAGAGATGGACGAGGTGGAGGTAATCAGCCCCAGCATTTT. Translation: CATSRDGRGGGNQPQHF.